These 16 T cell receptor beta chains share one sample of origin, sequenced in a study of T cell changes during pregnancy in multiple sclerosis. Using immunoSEQ multiplex PCR, the repertoire was profiled, and TCRdb retains in-frame clones only, with some absent. The data hold about 67,000 clones, with 91% observed a single time. Sequences were derived from peripheral blood, sampled in the first trimester of pregnancy. The receptors shown here come from a female donor with multiple sclerosis, enrolled in a pregnancy study.

The chain uses TRBV2 and TRBJ2-3; TRBD1 might be the D (7 bases). Trimming removed 6 bases at V and 1 base at J, with 14 bases between. CDR3 length: 15 amino acids. Germline CDR1 reads SNHLY; CDR2 reads FYNNEI. CDR3 in DNA: TGTGCCAGCAGGCGAATCAGGGGGGGCACAGATACGCAGTATTTT. Translation: CASRRIRGGTDTQYF.

The gene calls are TRBV29-1 and TRBJ1-3; D gene unclear. The germline V and J ends were trimmed by 1 base and 2 bases, with 6 bases remaining between them. CDR3 length equals 13 residues. Germline lookup yields CDR1 SQVTM and CDR2 ANQGSEA. CDR3 loop: CSVEGAPGNTIYF. The CDR3 DNA follows: TGCAGCGTTGAAGGGGCCCCTGGAAACACCATATATTTT.

This clone was found once. The chain is built from TRBV6-6 and TRBJ2-7; weak D call: TRBD2 (5 bases). This CDR3 comprises 13 residues. Trimming took off 5 bases at V and 7 bases at J, with 15 bases between the two ends. Per the germline V gene, CDR1 is MNHNY and CDR2 is SVGAGI (reference sequence). CDR3: CASSPPGKREQYF. The CDR3, as DNA: TGTGCCAGCAGTCCCCCGGGGAAGAGGGAGCAGTACTTC.

The J gene is TRBJ1-1, the V gene TRBV2; 10 bases agree with TRBD1. The CDR3 is made up of 15 amino acids. The J segment lost 4 bases and the V segment lost 4 bases, leaving 6 bases of the junction unmatched. The germline V gene encodes CDR1 SNHLY and CDR2 FYNNEI. DNA for the CDR3: TGTGCCAGCAGTGTAATATGGACAGGGGGCACTGAAGCTTTCTTT. Translated: CASSVIWTGGTEAFF.

Comments on this clone: Additional DNA sequences in this sample encode the identical CDR3. The rearrangement joins TRBV5-1 to TRBJ1-1; TRBD1 is a possible D gene (5 bases). Trimming took off 0 bases at V and 1 base at J, with 7 bases between the two ends. CDR3 length: 14 residues. CDR1 and CDR2 (germline): SGHRS, YFSETQ. CDR3: CASSLGRENTEAFF. In DNA, the CDR3 is TGCGCCAGCAGCTTGGGCAGGGAGAACACTGAAGCTTTCTTT.

This sequence joins TRBV7-3 and TRBJ2-2, with D perhaps TRBD2 (7 bases). Trimming shortened V by 1 base and J by 3 bases, and 18 bases separated the two germline ends. Germline CDR1 is SGHTA and CDR2 is FQGTGA. This CDR3 spans 18 amino acids. The chain's CDR3 is CASSLRGGRAGDTGELFF. In nucleotides, the CDR3 is TGTGCCAGCAGCTTAAGAGGGGGGAGGGCCGGGGACACCGGGGAGCTGTTTTTT. The full variable domain, with the rest looked up from reference TRBV7-3 and TRBJ2-2, is GAGVSQTPSNKVTEKGKYVELRCDPISGHTALYWYRQSLGQGPEFLIYFQGTGAADDSGLPNDRFFAVRPEGSVSTLKIQRTERGDSAVYLCASSLRGGRAGDTGELFFGEGSRLTVL.

As concerns this clone: Sequence at one end of the junction differs from germline and may be a read error. V usage is TRBV27 and J usage is TRBJ2-3, with 9 bases matching TRBD2. Germline V gene lookup returns CDR1 MNHEY and CDR2 SMNVEV (reference sequence). The CDR3 length is 12 residues. The CDR3 DNA follows: TGTGCCAGCAGTTCAGGGGGGCGGGAGGGGTACTTT. Protein sequence: CASSSGGREGYF.

V is TRBV9 and J is TRBJ2-7, with 8 bases identical to TRBD2. Germline CDR1 is SGDLS and CDR2 is YYNGEE. V shed 4 bases, J shed 4 bases, and the junction held 7 bases outside the gene matches. This CDR3 contains 14 residues. CDR3 amino acids: CASSPSTSVYEQYF. In nucleotides, the CDR3 is TGTGCCAGCAGCCCTTCGACTAGCGTATACGAGCAGTACTTC.

The chain has TRBV28 and TRBJ1-6; no firm D call. Trimming removed 2 bases from V and 5 bases from J, with 4 bases in between. Looked up from germline, CDR1 is MDHEN and CDR2 is SYDVKM. CDR3 length equals 13 residues. CDR3 sequence reads: CASSLQDNSPLHF. CDR3 in DNA: TGTGCCAGCAGTTTACAGGATAATTCACCCCTCCACTTT. The full variable domain, rest sourced from reference TRBV28 and TRBJ1-6, is DVKVTQSSRYLVKRTGEKVFLECVQDMDHENMFWYRQDPGLGLRLIYFSYDVKMKEKGDIPEGYSVSREKKERFSLILESASTNQTSMYLCASSLQDNSPLHFGNGTRLTVT.

The chain carries TRBV5-1 and TRBJ1-6; no clear D. V was pared by 0 bases and J by 6 bases, with 4 bases between. This CDR3 has 13 amino acids. CDR1 SGHRS and CDR2 YFSETQ come from the germline V gene. CDR3 sequence reads: CASSLDTNSPLHF. CDR3 in DNA: TGCGCCAGCAGCTTGGACACTAATTCACCCCTCCACTTT.

J is TRBJ1-2 and V is TRBV5-4; the D is unclear. This CDR3 region has 14 residues. Germline CDR1 reads SGHNT; CDR2 reads YYREEE (reference sequence). With 0 bases removed from V and 3 bases from J, the gap between germline ends came to 9 bases. The CDR3 protein is CASSLELSDYGYTF. Here the CDR3 DNA reads TGTGCCAGCAGCTTGGAACTCTCGGACTATGGCTACACCTTC.

The CDR3 loop is CASSDNQGTYEQYF. CDR3 in DNA: TGTGCCAGCAGTGATAATCAGGGAACCTACGAGCAGTACTTC. V usage is TRBV2 and J usage is TRBJ2-7; D might be TRBD1 (5 bases). The V and J ends lost 3 bases and 2 bases respectively, with 11 bases between them. CDR3 length: 14 amino acids. Germline CDR1 reads SNHLY; CDR2 reads FYNNEI.

The chain has TRBV27 and TRBJ2-6; possible D gene TRBD1, 6 bases. Germline assignment: CDR1 MNHEY and CDR2 SMNVEV (reference sequence). The CDR3 is 16 amino acids. V dropped 4 bases and J dropped 0 bases, with 10 bases sitting between them. CDR3 region: CASSSNRVSGANVLTF. The CDR3 DNA follows: TGTGCCAGCAGTTCTAACAGGGTCTCTGGGGCCAACGTCCTGACTTTC.

V is TRBV9 and J is TRBJ2-6, with TRBD1 matching 8 bases. This CDR3 comprises 15 residues. Trimming at V came to 4 bases and at J to 2 bases, leaving 2 bases not matched to a gene. Germline loops: CDR1 SGDLS, CDR2 YYNGEE. The CDR3 DNA reads as TGTGCCAGCAGCACACAGGGGGCTGGGGCCAACGTCCTGACTTTC. Translated: CASSTQGAGANVLTF.

The V and J genes are TRBV15 and TRBJ2-7; 13 bases align to TRBD2. Germline V gene data show CDR1 as LNHNV and CDR2 as YYDKDF (reference sequence). V dropped 4 bases and J dropped 4; count of bases not matched to a gene: 7. CDR3 size: 16 residues. CDR3 sequence: CATSTGLAGALYEQYF. DNA of the CDR3: TGTGCCACCAGCACTGGACTAGCGGGAGCCCTTTACGAGCAGTACTTC.

The chain recombines TRBV27 with TRBJ1-1, with 8 bases identical to TRBD1. Germline V gene lookup returns CDR1 MNHEY and CDR2 SMNVEV (reference sequence). The CDR3 runs to 17 residues. The trim removed 4 bases at V and 1 base at J, leaving 11 bases unmatched. CDR3 in amino acids: CASSSIQGAVGNTEAFF. The CDR3 DNA is TGTGCCAGCAGTTCTATCCAGGGGGCGGTGGGGAACACTGAAGCTTTCTTT.